The next 20 T cell receptor beta chains were all read from a single sample in a study of blood T cell repertoires in COVID-19. Produced via immunoSEQ multiplex PCR; TCRdb's table is partial and in-frame only. The repertoire holds roughly 240,000 clones, with 70% to 90% as singletons. Material: peripheral blood. The receptors come from a man aged 18 to 30 with active or convalescent COVID-19.

This sequence joins TRBV6-5 and TRBJ2-3; the D gene is possibly TRBD2 (5 bases). The germline V and J ends were trimmed by 4 bases and 0 bases, with 8 bases remaining between them. Germline V lookup: CDR1 MNHEY, CDR2 SVGAGI. The length of the CDR3 is 14 residues. CDR3 in amino acids: CASSLIASTDTQYF. For the CDR3, the DNA is TGTGCCAGCAGTTTAATAGCGAGCACAGATACGCAGTATTTT.

The chain combines TRBV19 with TRBJ1-5, with D possibly being TRBD1 (6 bases). The CDR3 is 14 amino acids. Germline V gives CDR1 LNHDA, CDR2 SQIVND (reference sequence). V was clipped by 5 bases and J by 5 bases, with 13 bases between them. The CDR3 is CASSPQGWDQPQHF. CDR3 bases: TGTGCCAGTAGTCCGCAGGGGTGGGATCAGCCCCAGCATTTT. Full variable domain (outside the CDR3, taken from reference TRBV19 and TRBJ1-5): DGGITQSPKYLFRKEGQNVTLSCEQNLNHDAMYWYRQDPGQGLRLIYYSQIVNDFQKGDIAEGYSVSREKKESFPLTVTSAQKNPTAFYLCASSPQGWDQPQHFGDGTRLSIL.

V and J are TRBV9 and TRBJ1-1, with a tentative D call TRBD1 (5 bases). This CDR3 contains 14 residues. Trimming took 3 bases from V and 1 from J, leaving 10 bases between them. Germline CDR1 SGDLS, CDR2 YYNGEE. CDR3 nucleotides: TGTGCCAGCAGCGGCCGGGACTGGAACACTGAAGCTTTCTTT. It specifies CASSGRDWNTEAFF.

V gene TRBV7-9 combines with J gene TRBJ1-1; a weak D match, TRBD1 (5 bases). Germline V gene lookup returns CDR1 SEHNR and CDR2 FQNEAQ (reference sequence). This CDR3 has 14 amino acids. Trimming removed 2 bases at V and 1 base at J, with 8 bases between. CDR3 sequence (DNA): TGTGCCAGCAGCTTACAGGGCCGGAACACTGAAGCTTTCTTT. Protein: CASSLQGRNTEAFF.

V usage is TRBV9 and J usage is TRBJ2-3; perhaps TRBD2 as D (5 bases). The germline V and J ends were trimmed by 1 base and 3 bases, with 15 bases remaining between them. Per germline, CDR1 SGDLS and CDR2 YYNGEE. The CDR3 is 16 amino acids. The CDR3 sequence is CASSVRTGFGTDTQYF. The CDR3 DNA reads as TGTGCCAGCAGCGTACGCACGGGGTTCGGAACAGATACGCAGTATTTT. Complete variable domain (other parts from reference TRBV9 and TRBJ2-3): DSGVTQTPKHLITATGQRVTLRCSPRSGDLSVYWYQQSLDQGLQFLIQYYNGEERAKGNILERFSAQQFPDLHSELNLSSLELGDSALYFCASSVRTGFGTDTQYFGPGTRLTVL.

V and J are TRBV11-3 and TRBJ2-1; 8 bases match TRBD2. Germline V gene lookup returns CDR1 SGHNT and CDR2 YENEEA. V trimming: 3 bases; J trimming: 0 bases; junction bases outside the gene matches: 1. The CDR3 has 15 amino acids. DNA of the CDR3: TGTGCCAGCAGCTTTCGGGGGGGCTCCTACAATGAGCAGTTCTTC. Amino acid sequence: CASSFRGGSYNEQFF. Based on the CDR3 plus reference TRBV11-3 and TRBJ2-1, the full variable domain is EAGVVQSPRYKIIEKKQPVAFWCNPISGHNTLYWYLQNLGQGPELLIRYENEEAVDDSQLPKDRFSAERLKGVDSTLKIQPAELGDSAVYLCASSFRGGSYNEQFFGPGTRLTVL.

This clone was observed a single time. The chain combines TRBV7-9 with TRBJ1-5; no firm D call. The ends were cut back, 4 bases at V and 6 bases at J, with 13 bases in the middle. CDR1 SEHNR and CDR2 FQNEAQ come from the germline V gene (reference sequence). This CDR3 is 14 amino acids long. CDR3 DNA: TGTGCCAGCAGCTCAGGAGGGTGGGGTCAGCCCCAGCATTTT. This codes for CASSSGGWGQPQHF.

The table lists this clone with a count of one. The J gene is TRBJ2-7, the V gene TRBV4-1; 9 bases match TRBD2. This CDR3 has 18 amino acids. Looked up from germline, CDR1 is MGHRA and CDR2 is YSYEKL. V gave up 5 bases and J gave up 0 bases; unmatched junction bases: 14. CDR3 DNA: TGCGCCAGCAGCTCTTACCCCCCTAGCGGGGAGTTCTCCTACGAGCAGTACTTC. It yields the protein CASSSYPPSGEFSYEQYF.

The chain recombines TRBV29-1 with TRBJ2-5; 11 positions match TRBD2. Germline V gives CDR1 SQVTM, CDR2 ANQGSEA. The CDR3 has 14 residues. V lost 7 bases, J lost 5 bases, and 9 bases stayed unmatched. CDR3 sequence reads: CSGKRLAGTETQYF. In DNA, the CDR3 is TGCAGCGGGAAACGACTAGCGGGAACGGAGACCCAGTACTTC.

For the CDR3, the DNA is TGTGCCAGCAGCCAACTGCCGACAGGGCCGGACACTGAAGCTTTCTTT. It is translated as CASSQLPTGPDTEAFF. The V and J genes are TRBV9 and TRBJ1-1; 7 nucleotides align to TRBD1. The J segment lost 3 bases and the V segment lost 4 bases, leaving 12 bases of the junction unmatched. Germline lookup yields CDR1 SGDLS and CDR2 YYNGEE. This CDR3 comprises 16 residues.

The chain employs TRBV5-6 and TRBJ2-1, with 10 bases lining up with TRBD2. J gave up 3 bases and V 4 bases, and 7 bases lay outside the gene matches. The CDR3 has 16 amino acids. Germline V gives CDR1 SGHDT, CDR2 YYEEEE. CDR3 nucleotides: TGTGCCAGCAGCCAGGAGGCTAGCGGGGGCTACAATGAGCAGTTCTTC. It codes for CASSQEASGGYNEQFF.

V gene TRBV7-2 combines with J gene TRBJ2-1, with D perhaps TRBD2 (5 bases). This CDR3 has 15 amino acids. Trimming shortened V by 0 bases and J by 7 bases, and 13 bases separated the two germline ends. Germline V gene sequence: CDR1 SGHTA, CDR2 FQGNSA. In DNA, the CDR3 is TGTGCCAGCAGCTTAGCGATCCTCGGGGAAAATGAGCAGTTCTTC. Encoded protein: CASSLAILGENEQFF.

The chain recombines TRBV24-1 with TRBJ2-1; D gene ambiguous. Trimming left V 6 bases short and J 6 bases short, with 5 bases between. The CDR3 is made up of 11 amino acids. Germline values: CDR1 KGHDR, CDR2 SFDVKD. CDR3 loop: CATSFSNEQFF. CDR3 DNA: TGTGCCACCAGTTTTAGCAATGAGCAGTTCTTC.

The chain has TRBV10-2 and TRBJ2-5; perhaps TRBD1 as D (6 bases). The CDR3 is made up of 14 amino acids. V lost 2 bases and J lost 5, with 12 bases in between. CDR1 WSHSY and CDR2 SAAADI come from the germline V gene. The CDR3 DNA is TGCGCCAGCAGTGAGGGGACAAACTACGAGACCCAGTACTTC. Residues: CASSEGTNYETQYF.

V gene TRBV30 combines with J gene TRBJ1-2; no clear D. CDR3 length: 17 amino acids. The germline gives CDR1 GTSNPN, CDR2 SVGIG (reference sequence). Between the trimmed V and J ends, which lost 0 bases and 7 bases, there was a span of 24 bases. The CDR3 region is CAWSVFVSSLAVPGYTF. Here the CDR3 DNA reads TGTGCCTGGAGTGTTTTTGTAAGTTCCCTGGCGGTACCTGGCTACACCTTC.

The genes are TRBV7-7 and TRBJ1-5; TRBD1 is a possible D gene (5 bases). With 1 base removed from V and 4 bases from J, the gap between germline ends came to 5 bases. CDR1 is SSHAT, CDR2 FNYEAQ, per germline (reference sequence). The CDR3 contains 13 residues. The CDR3 sequence: CASSLDRNQPQHF. The DNA of the CDR3 is TGTGCCAGCAGCTTAGACAGGAATCAGCCCCAGCATTTT.

This rearrangement joins TRBV15 to TRBJ2-5; weak D call: TRBD2 (7 bases). CDR3 length: 13 amino acids. V was shortened by 7 bases and J by 5 bases, with 14 bases between the two germline ends. In germline, CDR1 is LNHNV, CDR2 YYDKDF (reference sequence). CDR3 in DNA: TGTGCCACCAAATCGGGGGGCCGGGAGACCCAGTACTTC. It yields the protein CATKSGGRETQYF.

V gene TRBV5-1 combines with J gene TRBJ2-2, with 11 bases fitting TRBD1. The CDR3 consists of 16 residues. V lost 0 bases to trimming and J lost 7 bases; unmatched junction nucleotides: 5. Germline V gene lookup returns CDR1 SGHRS and CDR2 YFSETQ. CDR3: CASSLGTGGANGELFF. In DNA form, the CDR3 reads TGCGCCAGCAGCTTGGGGACAGGGGGCGCGAACGGGGAGCTGTTTTTT.

The chain is built from TRBV5-1 and TRBJ2-1, with D possibly TRBD2 on 5 matching bases. The CDR3 is 16 amino acids. V was shortened by 6 bases and J by 2 bases, with 18 bases between the two germline ends. CDR1 is SGHRS and CDR2 is YFSETQ in the germline V gene. As DNA, the CDR3 is TGCGCCAGCACCGTTGGGCGGAGGACCCCCTACAATGAGCAGTTCTTC. Translation: CASTVGRRTPYNEQFF.

V usage is TRBV9 and J usage is TRBJ1-4, with D perhaps TRBD1 (5 bases). The CDR3 is made up of 14 amino acids. Trimming pared 2 bases from V and 8 bases from J, leaving 13 bases between. Per germline, CDR1 SGDLS and CDR2 YYNGEE. CDR3 sequence reads: CASSVTGFGEKLFF. DNA of the CDR3: TGTGCCAGCAGCGTTACAGGTTTTGGGGAAAAACTGTTTTTT.